In its sample, the clone carrying this T cell receptor (beta chain) was seen many times. TCRdb processed the 5' RACE reads anew with MiXCR; each CDR3 protein has one entry. The sample yields 150,000 or so distinct CDR3 sequences, more than 9% seen once. The source of the sample is a study of T-cell memory formation after mild COVID-19. Background on the study: TCR clusters showed largely donor specificity.

CDR1 DFQATT and CDR2 SNEGSKA come from the germline V gene (reference sequence). V dropped 5 bases and J dropped 7 bases, with 11 bases sitting between them. There are 12 residues in the CDR3. The receptor's source is a man between 18 and 29 years old who had mild COVID-19 (a few samples of this study predate the infection). Cell type and time point are not known. Sequenced input: PBMCs or a T cell subset sorted from them (not recorded which). This rearrangement joins TRBV20-1 to TRBJ2-2; no definite D call. The CDR3 loop is CSAPTWGGELFF. DNA for the CDR3: TGCAGTGCTCCTACTTGGGGCGGGGAGCTGTTTTTT.